This T cell receptor (beta chain) was identified in a study of T cells in Graves' hyperthyroidism and ophthalmopathy. Concerning this clonotype: What it binds is unknown. A read error may produce the germline difference seen at one junction end.

What was amplified from RNA transcripts were TCR beta CDR3 regions. The HTBI set primed first-round TCR CDR3 RT-PCR. Using its own MiXCR run on the multiplex PCR reads, TCRdb lists one record per CDR3 protein. The sample carries roughly 500,000 distinct CDR3 sequences, approximately 48% recorded once. Diagnosing involved the use of clinical symptoms, serum thyroxine and TRAb, thyroid ultrasound and orbital computed tomography. Study results and limitations: Appearing also in blood were most of the thyroid clonotypes expanded above 0.001. A model of 13 V-J features distinguished ophthalmopathy from stable hyperthyroidism.

The sequence was collected from an adult woman with Graves' disease, either hyperthyroidism or ophthalmopathy (not recorded which). Sequencing was performed on peripheral blood or thyroid tissue (not recorded which).

The CDR3 loop is CSVDKTGGKTEASF. The CDR3 region has the DNA TGCAGCGTGGATAAGACAGGGGGCAAAACTGAAGCTTCCTTT. The chain carries TRBV29-1 and TRBJ1-1; TRBD1 agrees at 10 bases. The CDR3 runs to 14 residues. Germline CDR1 SQVTM, CDR2 ANQGSEA.